Included here is one T cell receptor (beta chain) sequence, with context. This sample was included in a study of cytomegalovirus exposure and HLA in healthy donors. From germline, CDR1 is SGHDN and CDR2 FVKESK. Trimming cost V 3 bases and J 1 base, with 12 bases left between them. CDR3 length: 15 residues. PCR used 60 Vbeta primers and 13 Jbeta primers. The method was immunoSEQ multiplex PCR; TCRdb's version includes in-frame clones alone and lacks a portion of them. Of some 97,000 clones listed, 75% to 85% were seen once; the top ten hold 1.2%. The chain recombines TRBV14 with TRBJ1-2; TRBD1 is a possible D gene (5 bases). The sample comprised PBMCs. The source of this sequence is a woman between 18 and 29 years old in good health and CMV-seronegative. The CDR3 bases are TGTGCCAGCAGCCATTCCCTGACAGTTAACTATGGCTACACCTTC. Translating gives CASSHSLTVNYGYTF.